The next 5 T cell receptor beta chains were all read from a single sample in a study of human T cells and chemical hapten exposure. Indicated time point: patch test 1, 2 weeks after DPC sensitization. Treatment reported: therapeutic diphenylcyclopropenone sensitization with weekly scalp DPC. From the RACE reads, TCRdb called clonotypes with MiXCR, one entry per CDR3 protein. This table has 350,000 or so distinct CDR3 sequences, 5.5% to 8% appearing once. This specimen consisted of whole blood, obtained in connection with sensitization to the hapten diphenylcyclopropenone (DPC). The receptors were gathered from a woman between 18 and 29 years old with alopecia areata. Some clones in this sample may be carry-over from other donors' samples.

This clonotype was found many times. The V gene is TRBV21-1, the J gene TRBJ1-5; the table's D gene call, TRBD1, was not cross checked with the DNA. TRBV21-1 is a pseudogene segment. The CDR3 runs to 18 residues. The CDR3 nucleotides read TGTGCCAGCTACCCTCAATCCACCCTGGAGCGGCCCAATCAGCCCCAGCATTTT. Its translation: CASYPQSTLERPNQPQHF.

This clonotype was detected many times. The J gene is TRBJ1-1, the V gene TRBV29-1; no definite D call. The CDR3 totals 12 residues. The V end lost 6 bases, the J end lost 1 base, and 9 bases lay between the germline ends. From germline, CDR1 is SQVTM and CDR2 ANQGSEA. The CDR3 sequence is CSVLPGNTEAFF. The CDR3 DNA is TGCAGCGTATTACCGGGGAACACTGAAGCTTTCTTT.

The chain has TRBV12-3 or TRBV12-4 and TRBJ2-5, with D perhaps TRBD1 (5 bases). The CDR3 has 17 amino acids. Trimming took 2 bases from V and 2 from J, leaving 18 bases between them. In nucleotides, the CDR3 is TGTGCCAGCAGTTTATTTCAGGGATCTTTTAGACAAGAGACCCAGTACTTC. It translates to CASSLFQGSFRQETQYF.

J is TRBJ1-4 and V is TRBV4-3; 9 positions agree with TRBD1. The germline gives CDR1 LGHNA, CDR2 YSLEER. The CDR3 consists of 20 residues. Trimming took 4 bases from V and 0 from J; bases not matched to a gene: 15. In nucleotides, the CDR3 is TGCGCCAGCAGCCGCACTGTAAACAGGGGGCTATCAGCAACTAATGAAAAACTGTTTTTT. It translates to CASSRTVNRGLSATNEKLFF.

This clonotype showed up just a few times. This rearrangement joins TRBV19 to TRBJ1-6; the D gene is possibly TRBD1 (6 bases). Germline loops: CDR1 LNHDA, CDR2 SQIVND (reference sequence). V was trimmed by 6 bases and J by 2 bases, leaving 20 bases between them. The CDR3 sequence is 18 residues long. For the CDR3, the DNA is TGTGCCAGTAGCACCAAATTCTCCGACAGGACCTATAATTCACCCCTCCACTTT. Protein product: CASSTKFSDRTYNSPLHF.